This T cell receptor (beta chain) was recovered during a study of shared clonotypes between healthy human individuals. Study-level points and caveats: Naive CD4 clonotypes were shared across several donors at roughly 4.6%. Rarefaction showed sorted-subset sequencing was incomplete despite large depth.

It was CD45RO-negative cells, positively selected for CCR7, that made up naive CD8 cells, with terminally differentiated effector memory CD45RA+ cells excluded. All of the donors resided in Nashville, Tennessee, and each was a Caucasian adult. Germline assignment: CDR1 SGDLS and CDR2 YYNGEE. The CDR3 is 15 residues long. Trimming removed 4 bases from V and 3 bases from J, with 14 bases in between. Note on this clone: Its antigen is undetermined.

The authors ran the assay at deep level. Sequenced by immunoSEQ multiplex PCR; TCRdb stores in-frame clones only, minus some. The sample contains over 2,000,000 clones, 85% to 95% of which appear only once. The receptor's source is a man aged 18 to 29 in good health. Some clones in this sample may be carry-over from other donors' samples. The J gene is TRBJ1-5, the V gene TRBV9, with a possible D match to TRBD1 (5 bases). Sequences were obtained from naive CD8+ T cells from PBMCs. CDR3 amino acids: CASSSTGTSNQPQHF. Written as DNA, the CDR3 is TGTGCCAGCAGCTCGACGGGGACGTCCAATCAGCCCCAGCATTTT.